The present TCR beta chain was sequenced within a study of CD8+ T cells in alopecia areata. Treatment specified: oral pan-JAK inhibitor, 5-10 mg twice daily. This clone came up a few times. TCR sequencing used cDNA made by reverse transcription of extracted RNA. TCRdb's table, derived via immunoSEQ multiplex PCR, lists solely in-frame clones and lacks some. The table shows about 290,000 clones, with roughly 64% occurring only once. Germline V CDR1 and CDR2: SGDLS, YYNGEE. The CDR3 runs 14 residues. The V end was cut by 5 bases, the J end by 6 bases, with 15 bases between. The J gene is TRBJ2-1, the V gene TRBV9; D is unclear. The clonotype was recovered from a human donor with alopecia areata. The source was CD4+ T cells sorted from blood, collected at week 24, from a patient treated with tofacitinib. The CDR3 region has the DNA TGTGCCAGCAGTATTGGTGGCGGAACCAATGAGCAGTTCTTC. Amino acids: CASSIGGGTNEQFF.